Listed below are T cell receptor beta chains from one sample, sequenced in a study of blood T cell repertoires in COVID-19. Measured with immunoSEQ multiplex PCR; TCRdb has only the in-frame clones, and not every one. This sample has about 79,000 clones; about 90% occur once, and the top ten carry approximately 4.5%. The sequenced sample was peripheral blood. Every receptor here comes from a man aged 50 to 60 with active COVID-19. The CDR3 runs from the conserved cysteine through the conserved F or W. D genes are given only for firm matches. Clone size is stated in some rows and not others, as once, few, many or a class when expanded.

size | J | D | V | DNA | CDR3
. | TRBJ2-4 | . | TRBV15 | TGTGCCACCAGCAGAGGATTAGGGGTAGAAAACATTCAGTACTTC | CATSRGLGVENIQYF
. | TRBJ2-1 | TRBD2 | TRBV6-5 | TGTGCCAGCAGTCCACCGACTAGCGGGGGGAATGAGCAGTTCTTC | CASSPPTSGGNEQFF
. | TRBJ1-3 | TRBD1 | TRBV28 | TGTGCCAGCATTGGAGGGGGCGCTGGAAACACCATATATTTT | CASIGGGAGNTIYF
once | TRBJ2-3 | TRBD2 | TRBV6-4 | TGTGCCAGCAGTCCGACTAGCGGGAAGTCAGATACGCAGTATTTT | CASSPTSGKSDTQYF
. | TRBJ2-7 | . | TRBV7-2 | TGTGCCAGCAGCCTTAGTGGGGGGACTCCTCAGGAGCAGTACTTC | CASSLSGGTPQEQYF
. | TRBJ1-5 | . | TRBV28 | TGTGCCAGCAGCCCCGGAACTTACAGGGTCGGGTTTCGCAATCAGCCCCAGCATTTT | CASSPGTYRVGFRNQPQHF
. | TRBJ2-7 | . | TRBV7-2 | TGTGCCAGCAGCTTATCCAGGGGCGGCTACGAGCAGTACTTC | CASSLSRGGYEQYF
. | TRBJ2-5 | TRBD1 | TRBV9 | TGTGCCAGCAGCCTCAGGGACAGGGAGCAAGAGACCCAGTACTTC | CASSLRDREQETQYF
. | TRBJ2-7 | . | TRBV5-6 | TGTGCCAGCAGCATGTTAGGACAGAGGCGGTGGGAGCAGTACTTC | CASSMLGQRRWEQYF
. | TRBJ1-6 | . | TRBV5-5 | TGTGCCAGCAGCACGGGGGGAACAGGGACCGCGGTGTCACCCCTCCACTTT | CASSTGGTGTAVSPLHF
once | TRBJ2-1 | TRBD2 | TRBV9 | TGTGCCAGCAGCGCCCCCTTAGCGGGGGCCTACAATGAGCAGTTCTTC | CASSAPLAGAYNEQFF
. | TRBJ1-4 | TRBD1 | TRBV28 | TGTGCCAGCAGAACGGGACAGGGGGCTAATGAAAAACTGTTTTTT | CASRTGQGANEKLFF
. | TRBJ2-7 | TRBD2 | TRBV6-5 | TGTGCCAGCAGTTACGGGGGAGCGGGAGGTGGCTACGAGCAGTACTTC | CASSYGGAGGGYEQYF